Only one count was recorded for the clone carrying this T cell receptor (beta chain). Using immunoSEQ multiplex PCR, the repertoire was profiled, and TCRdb retains in-frame clones only, with some absent. This sample carries around 1,900,000 clones, 93% of them seen once, and the ten largest clones take around 1.8%. This record belongs to a study of shared clonotypes between healthy human individuals. Germline V gene data show CDR1 as LNHDA and CDR2 as SQIVND (reference sequence). V was trimmed by 4 bases and J by 6 bases, leaving 16 bases between them. The length of the CDR3 is 14 residues. The naive CD8 population came from CD45RO-negative cells selected for CCR7, without terminally differentiated effector memory CD45RA+ cells.

V usage is TRBV19 and J usage is TRBJ2-7, with D unclear. This clonotype was obtained from a man between 18 and 29 years old in good health. Some clones in this sample may be carry-over from other donors' samples. The source material was naive CD8+ T cells from PBMCs. The DNA of the CDR3 is TGTGCCAGTAGTAGTGGGATCACCTCTGCCGAGCAGTACTTC. It yields the protein CASSSGITSAEQYF.